The clone carrying this TCR beta chain came up many times. Its antigen is undetermined. This record belongs to a study of T cell repertoires in cytomegalovirus infection. Background on the study: Shared public TCR beta signatures pointed to both CMV infection and a matching HLA type.

CDR1 is MGHRA and CDR2 is YSYEKL in the germline V gene. This CDR3 contains 15 residues. The V gene end was trimmed by 2 bases and the J gene end by 5 bases; junction bases not matched to a gene: 6. Whole-study results and caveats: It was HLA-C-restricted CMV-specific TCR beta clonotypes that dominated the response ex vivo.

From the reads, TCRdb called clonotypes with MiXCR, one entry per CDR3 protein. This table holds roughly 130,000 distinct CDR3 sequences, 24% found once. The receptor was derived from a human donor in good health (CMV status not recorded). Some clones in this sample may be carry-over from other donors' samples. The sample consisted of PBMCs, sequenced either directly or after in vitro stimulation (not recorded which). The chain recombines TRBV4-1 with TRBJ2-7; TRBD2 agrees at 10 bases. CDR3 nucleotide sequence: TGCGCCAGCAGCCAATCGGCTAGCGGGAGTAACGAGCAGTACTTC. This gives the protein CASSQSASGSNEQYF.